These T cell receptor beta chains were read from a single sample in a study of cytomegalovirus exposure and HLA in healthy donors. This table comes from immunoSEQ multiplex PCR, and its TCRdb copy is limited to in-frame clones, with some not included. The sample includes about 120,000 clones, around 88% of them seen just once. Sample: PBMCs. These receptors all stem from a man aged 18 to 29 in good health and CMV-seronegative. Both conserved end residues are part of each CDR3. A D gene is named only where the DNA matches it firmly. A row's size may be missing; if present it is once, few, many or a size class.

clone_size: -
v_call: TRBV12-1
j_call: TRBJ2-7
d_call: -
cdr3_nt: TGTGCCAGCAGCCGCAGCGGGGGGAGCTCCTACGAGCAGTACTTC
cdr3_aa: CASSRSGGSSYEQYF

clone_size: -
v_call: TRBV30
j_call: TRBJ1-6
d_call: -
cdr3_nt: TGTGCCTGGAGTCCTGCTACAGGCCCTTCCTATAATTCACCCCTCCACTTT
cdr3_aa: CAWSPATGPSYNSPLHF

clone_size: few
v_call: TRBV11-2
j_call: TRBJ1-6
d_call: -
cdr3_nt: TGTGCCAGCAGCTTTCGGGTGTCACCCCTCCACTTT
cdr3_aa: CASSFRVSPLHF

clone_size: -
v_call: TRBV5-1
j_call: TRBJ2-5
d_call: -
cdr3_nt: TGCGCCAGCAGCTTGGAGTGGGGGGGCAGGGAGACCCAGTACTTC
cdr3_aa: CASSLEWGGRETQYF

clone_size: once
v_call: TRBV13
j_call: TRBJ2-2
d_call: -
cdr3_nt: TGTGCCAGCAGAATCCGGGGTTTAACCGGGGAGCTGTTTTTT
cdr3_aa: CASRIRGLTGELFF

clone_size: -
v_call: TRBV2
j_call: TRBJ2-2
d_call: TRBD1
cdr3_nt: TGTGCCAGCAAGTTCAGGGGGCGCGGGGAGCTGTTTTTT
cdr3_aa: CASKFRGRGELFF

clone_size: -
v_call: TRBV27
j_call: TRBJ1-1
d_call: -
cdr3_nt: TGTGCCAGCAGTAGATACAGGGATAGGTACACTGAAGCTTTCTTT
cdr3_aa: CASSRYRDRYTEAFF

clone_size: -
v_call: TRBV29-1
j_call: TRBJ1-1
d_call: -
cdr3_nt: TGCAGCGTTGACAGGCGCACTGAAGCTTTCTTT
cdr3_aa: CSVDRRTEAFF

clone_size: -
v_call: TRBV18
j_call: TRBJ2-1
d_call: TRBD2
cdr3_nt: TGTGCCAGCTCATCTAGACTAGCGGGAGGCAATGAGCAGTTCTTC
cdr3_aa: CASSSRLAGGNEQFF

clone_size: -
v_call: TRBV2
j_call: TRBJ1-4
d_call: TRBD1
cdr3_nt: TGTGCCAGCACGAACGTTTTTGGGACAGGGGGTTTTAATGAAAAACTGTTTTTT
cdr3_aa: CASTNVFGTGGFNEKLFF

clone_size: -
v_call: TRBV13
j_call: TRBJ2-7
d_call: -
cdr3_nt: TGTGCCAGCAGCTCACCCGGTGACGAGCAGTACTTC
cdr3_aa: CASSSPGDEQYF

clone_size: -
v_call: TRBV14
j_call: TRBJ1-3
d_call: -
cdr3_nt: TGTGCCAGCAGCGCCGTTCAAGGAGCTGCTGGAAACACCATATATTTT
cdr3_aa: CASSAVQGAAGNTIYF

clone_size: -
v_call: TRBV19
j_call: TRBJ2-1
d_call: TRBD1
cdr3_nt: TGTGCCACTCAGTGGGACAGGGGGTCCTACAATGAGCAGTTCTTC
cdr3_aa: CATQWDRGSYNEQFF

clone_size: -
v_call: TRBV29-1
j_call: TRBJ1-2
d_call: TRBD1
cdr3_nt: TGCAGCGTTGTGGACAGGGAAGGAGACTATGGCTACACCTTC
cdr3_aa: CSVVDREGDYGYTF

clone_size: -
v_call: TRBV6-5
j_call: TRBJ1-5
d_call: -
cdr3_nt: TGTGCCAGCAGTTACTCGGGACAACTCCAGCATTTT
cdr3_aa: CASSYSGQLQHF

clone_size: once
v_call: TRBV5-1
j_call: TRBJ2-5
d_call: -
cdr3_nt: TGCGCCAGCAACGAATGGGCCCAAGAGACCCAGTACTTC
cdr3_aa: CASNEWAQETQYF

clone_size: -
v_call: TRBV7-8
j_call: TRBJ1-1
d_call: -
cdr3_nt: TGTGCCAGCAGCCCCCAGCAGGGTTCTAGGCCTGAAGCTTTCTTT
cdr3_aa: CASSPQQGSRPEAFF

clone_size: -
v_call: TRBV5-6
j_call: TRBJ2-1
d_call: -
cdr3_nt: TGTGCCAGCAGCCTCTTAGGGAGTGAGCAGTTCTTC
cdr3_aa: CASSLLGSEQFF

clone_size: -
v_call: TRBV29-1
j_call: TRBJ1-1
d_call: -
cdr3_nt: TGCAGCGTTGAAGGGGGCTGGGACACTGAAGCTTTCTTT
cdr3_aa: CSVEGGWDTEAFF

clone_size: -
v_call: TRBV4-1
j_call: TRBJ1-2
d_call: -
cdr3_nt: TGCGCCAGCAGCCAGACAGCTCTGAGGGGCTACACCTTC
cdr3_aa: CASSQTALRGYTF

clone_size: -
v_call: TRBV9
j_call: TRBJ2-7
d_call: TRBD2
cdr3_nt: TGTGCCAGCAGCGTTCAGCCGGGAGGGCAGGGCGAGCAGTACTTC
cdr3_aa: CASSVQPGGQGEQYF

clone_size: -
v_call: TRBV6-1
j_call: TRBJ1-2
d_call: -
cdr3_nt: TGTGCCAGCATGCAGGGGCCCCACAACTATGGCTACACCTTC
cdr3_aa: CASMQGPHNYGYTF

clone_size: -
v_call: TRBV29-1
j_call: TRBJ2-7
d_call: TRBD1
cdr3_nt: TGCAGCGTTGACCCGACAGGGGTAAATGGTAACGAGCAGTACTTC
cdr3_aa: CSVDPTGVNGNEQYF

clone_size: -
v_call: TRBV30
j_call: TRBJ2-1
d_call: -
cdr3_nt: TGTGCCTGGAGTGTACCCCCTCCGATCGGGGGGCAACACAATGAGCAGTTCTTC
cdr3_aa: CAWSVPPPIGGQHNEQFF

clone_size: once
v_call: TRBV6-1
j_call: TRBJ2-3
d_call: TRBD2
cdr3_nt: TGTGCCAGCAGTGATAGCGGGGGGCCGGGTATTGCGCAGTATTTT
cdr3_aa: CASSDSGGPGIAQYF

clone_size: -
v_call: TRBV7-9
j_call: TRBJ1-5
d_call: TRBD1
cdr3_nt: TGTGCCAGCAGCATTACCACAGGGGGAAATCAGCCCCAGCATTTT
cdr3_aa: CASSITTGGNQPQHF

clone_size: -
v_call: TRBV21-1
j_call: TRBJ1-1
d_call: -
cdr3_nt: TGTGCCAGCAGCCTACGGGGGGTGAACACTGAAGCTTTCTTT
cdr3_aa: CASSLRGVNTEAFF

clone_size: -
v_call: TRBV6-5
j_call: TRBJ1-5
d_call: -
cdr3_nt: TGTGCCAGCAGGTCCGGGACACTCCCCAATCAGCCCCAGCATTTT
cdr3_aa: CASRSGTLPNQPQHF

clone_size: -
v_call: TRBV19
j_call: TRBJ1-1
d_call: -
cdr3_nt: -
cdr3_aa: CASTSDRDLREAFF

clone_size: -
v_call: TRBV5-3
j_call: TRBJ2-3
d_call: -
cdr3_nt: TGTGCCAGAAGCACCGGAGGGGCAGATACGCAGTATTTT
cdr3_aa: CARSTGGADTQYF

clone_size: -
v_call: TRBV5-4
j_call: TRBJ2-7
d_call: -
cdr3_nt: TGTGCCAGCAGGGGAACCGACAGCTACGAGCAGTACTTC
cdr3_aa: CASRGTDSYEQYF

clone_size: -
v_call: TRBV30
j_call: TRBJ1-6
d_call: TRBD1
cdr3_nt: TGTGCCTGGAGTAAGACAGGGATAGGGAATTCACCCCTCCACTTT
cdr3_aa: CAWSKTGIGNSPLHF

clone_size: -
v_call: TRBV6-5
j_call: TRBJ2-1
d_call: TRBD2
cdr3_nt: TGTGCCAGCAGTCTAGGGACTAGCGGTGAGCAGTTCTTC
cdr3_aa: CASSLGTSGEQFF

clone_size: -
v_call: TRBV28
j_call: TRBJ1-2
d_call: -
cdr3_nt: TGTGCCAGCAGCGATCGTGGCCTCAACCCGGGGGGTGGCTATGGCTACACCTTC
cdr3_aa: CASSDRGLNPGGGYGYTF

clone_size: -
v_call: TRBV19
j_call: TRBJ1-2
d_call: -
cdr3_nt: TGTGCCAGTAGTATCAAGGGAGAACAGTATGGCTACACCTTC
cdr3_aa: CASSIKGEQYGYTF

clone_size: -
v_call: TRBV7-8
j_call: TRBJ2-7
d_call: -
cdr3_nt: TGTGCCAGCAGCCAGACTCCAACCTACGAGCAGTACTTC
cdr3_aa: CASSQTPTYEQYF

clone_size: -
v_call: TRBV2
j_call: TRBJ1-3
d_call: -
cdr3_nt: TGTGCCAGCAGTGTTTACAGCTCTGGAAACACCATATATTTT
cdr3_aa: CASSVYSSGNTIYF

clone_size: -
v_call: TRBV27
j_call: TRBJ1-1
d_call: -
cdr3_nt: TGTGCCAGCAGTTCATGGGGGGAAAGCACTGAAGCTTTCTTT
cdr3_aa: CASSSWGESTEAFF

clone_size: -
v_call: TRBV5-1
j_call: TRBJ2-3
d_call: TRBD2
cdr3_nt: TGCGCCAGCAGCTTGTATAGCGGGGGGGCGGCAGATACGCAGTATTTT
cdr3_aa: CASSLYSGGAADTQYF

clone_size: -
v_call: TRBV7-2
j_call: TRBJ2-7
d_call: -
cdr3_nt: TGTGCCAGCAGCCAAGAGAACCAAAACGAGCAGTACTTC
cdr3_aa: CASSQENQNEQYF